This T cell receptor beta chain originates from a study of CD8 T cells in Susac syndrome. This CDR3 region has 15 residues. Germline V gives CDR1 SEHNR, CDR2 FQNEAQ (reference sequence). Trimming left V 0 bases short and J 10 bases short, with 15 bases between. Random hexamers were used to reverse transcribe an amount of about 0.5 to 1 ug RNA. A single record per CDR3 protein comes from TCRdb applying MiXCR to the immunoSEQ multiplex PCR reads. The sample carries under 200,000 distinct CDR3 sequences, roughly nine tenths recorded once. The specimen was CD4+ T cells from PBMCs. The chain links TRBV7-9 to TRBJ1-4, with no clear D. This TCR was sampled from a human donor with Susac syndrome. The CDR3: CASSLADRERGKLFF. The CDR3, as DNA: TGTGCCAGCAGCTTAGCGGATAGAGAACGGGGAAAACTGTTTTTT.